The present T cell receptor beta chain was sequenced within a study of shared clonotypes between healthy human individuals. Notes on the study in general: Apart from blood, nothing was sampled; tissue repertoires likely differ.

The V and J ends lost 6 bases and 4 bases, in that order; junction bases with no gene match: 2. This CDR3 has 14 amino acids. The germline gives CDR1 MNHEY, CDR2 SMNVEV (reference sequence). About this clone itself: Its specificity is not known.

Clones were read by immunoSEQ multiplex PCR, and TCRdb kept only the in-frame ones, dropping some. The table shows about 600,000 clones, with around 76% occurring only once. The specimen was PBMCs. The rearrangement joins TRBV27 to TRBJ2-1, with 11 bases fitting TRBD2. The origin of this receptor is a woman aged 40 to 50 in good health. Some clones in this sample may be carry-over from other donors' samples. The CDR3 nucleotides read TGTGCCAGCAGACTAGCGGGAGAATACAATGAGCAGTTCTTC. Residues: CASRLAGEYNEQFF.